One and the same sample provided the 24 T cell receptor beta chains below, sequenced in a study of CD8 T cells in Susac syndrome. With random hexamers, 0.5 to 1 ug RNA was reverse transcribed. One entry per CDR3 protein, called by TCRdb with MiXCR from the immunoSEQ multiplex PCR reads. Among a few hundred thousand distinct CDR3 sequences listed, just under 95% were seen once. The sequenced material came from CD4+ T cells from PBMCs. The receptors were sampled from a human donor with multiple sclerosis.

The V call is TRBV20-1, the J call TRBJ2-7; 13 nucleotides line up with TRBD2. The ends lost 5 bases at V and 4 bases at J; junction bases unmatched: 5. The CDR3 loop spans 14 amino acids. The germline CDR1 and CDR2 sequences are DFQATT and SNEGSKA (reference sequence). The CDR3 loop is CSAGGTSGVYEQYV. CDR3 nucleotides: TGCAGTGCTGGGGGGACTAGCGGGGTATACGAGCAGTACGTC.

The chain recombines TRBV6-5 with TRBJ2-7; D remains ambiguous. The CDR3 is 13 amino acids. Trimming left V 9 bases short and J 0 bases short, with 12 bases between. Germline V gene lookup returns CDR1 MNHEY and CDR2 SVGAGI. The CDR3 region has the DNA TGTGCCAGGAAGAGGATGAACTCCTACGAGCAGTACGTC. Amino acid sequence: CARKRMNSYEQYV.

The chain recombines TRBV10-3 with TRBJ2-3; D may match TRBD1 or TRBD2 (6 bases each). V was pared by 3 bases and J by 6 bases, with 19 bases between. Per germline, CDR1 ENHRY and CDR2 SYGVKD. The CDR3 is 16 residues long. The CDR3 DNA follows: TGTGCCATCAGTGACCCCCGGGGGCGCTCGGCCGATACGCAGTATTTT. It codes for CAISDPRGRSADTQYF.

The chain has TRBV2 and TRBJ1-2, with D possibly TRBD1 on 5 matching bases. The ends were cut back, 4 bases at V and 3 bases at J, with 12 bases in the middle. Germline V gene data show CDR1 as SNHLY and CDR2 as FYNNEI. The CDR3 totals 14 residues. The CDR3 here is CASSVGRLDYGYTF. CDR3 coding DNA: TGTGCCAGCAGTGTGGGACGACTTGACTATGGCTACACCTTC.

The chain is built from TRBV12-3 or TRBV12-4 and TRBJ2-3; 8 bases are a match to TRBD2. V was pared by 4 bases and J by 9 bases, with 9 bases of the junction left unmatched. This CDR3 region has 14 residues. The CDR3 DNA reads as TGTGCCAGCAGTTACCGGGAGGGACTAGAGACGCAGTATTTT. It specifies CASSYREGLETQYF.

V gene TRBV18 combines with J gene TRBJ1-1; D gene unclear. V was pared by 0 bases and J by 0 bases, with 2 bases between. This CDR3 has 13 residues. Germline loops: CDR1 KGHSH, CDR2 LQKENI. CDR3 sequence: CASSPPMNTEAFF. The CDR3, as DNA: TGTGCCAGCTCACCACCGATGAACACTGAAGCTTTCTTT.

The rearrangement joins TRBV14 to TRBJ2-3; TRBD2 is a possible D gene (5 bases). Germline V CDR1 and CDR2: SGHDN, FVKESK. V shed 1 base and J shed 2 bases, with 10 bases lying between them. This CDR3 has 15 residues. CDR3: CASSQGPTITDTQYF. Written as DNA, the CDR3 is TGTGCCAGCAGCCAAGGACCGACTATCACAGATACGCAGTATTTT.

This chain uses TRBV3-1 with TRBJ1-1, with D possibly being TRBD1 (6 bases). The CDR3 sequence is 13 residues long. CDR1 is LGHDT, CDR2 YNNKEL, per germline (reference sequence). V dropped 3 bases and J dropped 1 base, with 6 bases sitting between them. The CDR3 protein is CASSQGANTEAFF. DNA for the CDR3: TGTGCCAGCAGCCAGGGGGCGAACACTGAAGCTTTCTTT.

The gene calls are TRBV29-1 and TRBJ2-1, with a tentative D call TRBD2 (5 bases). Germline-derived CDR1 and CDR2 are SQVTM and ANQGSEA. The V gene lost 5 bases and the J gene lost 0 bases, with 14 bases spanning the gap. CDR3 length: 15 amino acids. Written as DNA, the CDR3 is TGCAGCGTTCGGACGCCGGGGAGCTCCTACAATGAGCAGTTCTTC. Translating it yields CSVRTPGSSYNEQFF.

CDR3 region: CSAPNTGNTEAFF. CDR3 sequence (DNA): TGCAGTGCCCCCAACACAGGGAACACTGAAGCTTTCTTT. V is TRBV20-1 and J is TRBJ1-1; TRBD1 might be the D (5 bases). CDR3 length: 13 amino acids. Germline loops: CDR1 DFQATT, CDR2 SNEGSKA (reference sequence). Trimming removed 6 bases at V and 1 base at J, with 12 bases between.

The rearrangement uses TRBV12-3 or TRBV12-4 and TRBJ1-1, with 7 bases matching TRBD1. The length of the CDR3 is 15 residues. The V segment lost 5 bases and the J segment 1 base; nucleotides outside the gene matches: 7. The CDR3 sequence is CASSERTGKNTEAFF. The CDR3 region has the DNA TGTGCCAGCAGTGAAAGGACAGGCAAGAACACTGAAGCTTTCTTT.

The chain employs TRBV25-1 and TRBJ2-5; possibly TRBD1 for D (6 bases). The CDR3 is 14 amino acids. Germline CDR1 and CDR2: MGHDK and SYGVNS. The V and J ends lost 6 bases and 1 base respectively, with 12 bases between them. CDR3 nucleotides: TGTGCCAGCAGAGGGCAGGGGACCCAAGAGACCCAGTACTTC. This codes for CASRGQGTQETQYF.

The V call is TRBV2, the J call TRBJ2-6; 12 bases agree with TRBD1. V dropped 5 bases and J dropped 2; count of bases not matched to a gene: 7. This CDR3 has 18 residues. Germline V gene data show CDR1 as SNHLY and CDR2 as FYNNEI. As DNA, the CDR3 is TGTGCCAGCAGTATTCGCGGGACAGGGGGCACTGGGGCCAACGTCCTGACTTTC. Translating gives CASSIRGTGGTGANVLTF. The entire variable domain, with the rest obtained from reference TRBV2 and TRBJ2-6, is as follows: EPEVTQTPSHQVTQMGQEVILRCVPISNHLYFYWYRQILGQKVEFLVSFYNNEISEKSEIFDDQFSVERPDGSNFTLKIRSTKLEDSAMYFCASSIRGTGGTGANVLTFGAGSRLTVL.

The V call is TRBV19, the J call TRBJ1-1; a possible D gene is TRBD1 (5 bases). The CDR3 totals 13 residues. Between the trimmed V and J ends, which lost 4 bases and 0 bases, there was a span of 6 bases. Germline assignment: CDR1 LNHDA and CDR2 SQIVND (reference sequence). CDR3 region: CASSTTVNTEAFF. The CDR3 nucleotides are TGTGCCAGTAGTACGACAGTGAACACTGAAGCTTTCTTT.

A single count supports this clonotype. The chain is built from TRBV20-1 and TRBJ2-5; TRBD1 matches at 8 bases. Germline-derived CDR1 and CDR2 are DFQATT and SNEGSKA (reference sequence). This CDR3 is 13 amino acids long. With 7 bases clipped from V and 1 base from J, the junction kept 5 bases outside the gene matches. CDR3 loop: CSVPTGAQETQYF. The CDR3 DNA follows: TGCAGTGTCCCGACAGGGGCCCAAGAGACCCAGTACTTC.

The CDR3 is CSAGYSGVPNEQFF. The CDR3, as DNA: TGCAGTGCTGGATACAGCGGGGTCCCTAATGAGCAGTTCTTC. The V call is TRBV20-1, the J call TRBJ2-1; the match to TRBD2 covers 7 bases. V shed 5 bases and J 7 bases; nucleotides not matched to a gene: 11. Germline V gene lookup returns CDR1 DFQATT and CDR2 SNEGSKA (reference sequence). The CDR3 runs to 14 residues.

V gene TRBV7-2 combines with J gene TRBJ2-5; D is possibly TRBD2 (7 bases). CDR1 and CDR2 (germline): SGHTA, FQGNSA. The CDR3 runs 15 residues. V was trimmed by 1 base and J by 5 bases, leaving 14 bases between them. CDR3 nucleotides: TGTGCCAGCAGCTTAGTAGGGGGGGCGCTTGAGACCCAGTACTTC. As protein: CASSLVGGALETQYF.

CDR3 loop: CASSLLQGEDGYTF. The CDR3 region has the DNA TGTGCCAGCAGCTTACTACAGGGAGAGGACGGCTACACCTTC. The V and J genes are TRBV7-8 and TRBJ1-2; a weak D match, TRBD1 (6 bases). Looked up from germline, CDR1 is SGHVS and CDR2 is FQNEAQ. Trimming shortened V by 2 bases and J by 8 bases, and 15 bases separated the two germline ends. The CDR3 consists of 14 residues.

The chain carries TRBV12-3 or TRBV12-4 and TRBJ2-1, with 11 bases fitting TRBD2. The CDR3 covers 15 residues. V lost 2 bases, J lost 13 bases, and 10 bases stayed unmatched. In nucleotides, the CDR3 is TGTGCCAGCAGTTTACCTGGTAGCGGGGGGGCAGGCCAGTTCTTC. Translation: CASSLPGSGGAGQFF.

The J gene is TRBJ1-4, the V gene TRBV20-1, with 7 bases aligning to TRBD1. The trim removed 6 bases at V and 6 bases at J, leaving 7 bases unmatched. The CDR3 loop spans 13 amino acids. Per the germline V gene, CDR1 is DFQATT and CDR2 is SNEGSKA (reference sequence). CDR3 nucleotides: TGCAGTGCCACTGACAGGGAGGATGAAAAACTGTTTTTT. This codes for CSATDREDEKLFF.

This sequence joins TRBV30 and TRBJ1-4; D unclear. Per germline, CDR1 GTSNPN and CDR2 SVGIG (reference sequence). V lost 3 bases and J 7 bases, leaving 12 bases between the germline ends. The CDR3 is 13 amino acids. CDR3 nucleotides: TGTGCCTGGAGGGCCACAATCGGTGAAAAACTGTTTTTT. Residues: CAWRATIGEKLFF.

This chain connects TRBV20-1 to TRBJ1-1, with D perhaps TRBD1 (6 bases). The CDR3 is 12 amino acids. Germline lookup yields CDR1 DFQATT and CDR2 SNEGSKA (reference sequence). V lost 1 base to trimming and J lost 10 bases, with 13 bases between them. The CDR3, as DNA: TGCAGTGCTAGAGCAGCCACCAGGGGAGCTTTCTTT. It translates to CSARAATRGAFF.

The chain links TRBV20-1 to TRBJ2-5; the D gene is possibly TRBD2 (7 bases). The germline V gene has CDR1 DFQATT and CDR2 SNEGSKA (reference sequence). The CDR3 has 16 residues. V lost 1 base, J lost 0 bases, and 15 bases lay in between. The CDR3 sequence is CSARGVGGPYQETQYF. In nucleotides, the CDR3 is TGCAGTGCTAGAGGGGTCGGGGGGCCTTACCAAGAGACCCAGTACTTC.

This clonotype was recorded once. The rearrangement links TRBV6-6 to TRBJ2-4; no clear D gene. There are 14 residues in the CDR3. The V end lost 7 bases, the J end lost 5 bases, and 15 bases lay between the germline ends. The germline V gene has CDR1 MNHNY and CDR2 SVGAGI (reference sequence). The CDR3 protein is CASMLTLWENIQYF. The CDR3 DNA sequence: TGTGCCAGCATGCTGACGCTCTGGGAAAACATTCAGTACTTC.